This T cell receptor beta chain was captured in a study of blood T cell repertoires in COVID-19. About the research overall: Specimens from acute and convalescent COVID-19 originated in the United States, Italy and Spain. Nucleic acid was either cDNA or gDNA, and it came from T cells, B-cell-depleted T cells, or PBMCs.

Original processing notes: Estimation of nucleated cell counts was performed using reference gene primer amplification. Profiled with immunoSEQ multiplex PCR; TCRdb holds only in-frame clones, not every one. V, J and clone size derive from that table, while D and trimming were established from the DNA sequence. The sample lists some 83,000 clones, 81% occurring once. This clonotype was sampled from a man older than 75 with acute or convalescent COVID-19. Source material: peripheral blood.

CDR3 DNA: TGTGCCAGCTCCTCCGCGGGCGGCACCGGGGAGCTGTTTTTT. It translates to CASSSAGGTGELFF. The chain is built from TRBV18 and TRBJ2-2; a weak D match, TRBD2 (5 bases). Germline CDR1 KGHSH, CDR2 LQKENI. The CDR3 contains 14 residues. V was clipped by 6 bases and J by 4 bases, with 12 bases between them.